The clone carrying this T cell receptor beta chain was recorded once. The data are from a study of blood T cell repertoires in COVID-19. About the study: Sample material is recorded as cDNA or gDNA derived from T cells, B-cell-depleted T cells, or PBMCs.

Methods used by the authors: Quantification of nucleated cells was approximated via reference gene primer amplification. The data were produced by immunoSEQ multiplex PCR, yet TCRdb's version contains in-frame clones alone and is incomplete. From that table come the V and J calls and clone size; the DNA was used to work out D and trimming. The repertoire holds about 62,000 clones, with more than 80% as singletons. The germline CDR1 and CDR2 sequences are MGHRA and YSYEKL. Trimming at V came to 3 bases and at J to 7 bases, leaving 11 bases not matched to a gene. The CDR3 is 16 amino acids. Sequenced input: peripheral blood. This chain joins TRBV4-1 and TRBJ1-2; 10 nucleotides agree with TRBD1. The sequence derives from a woman aged 80 or over with acute or convalescent COVID-19. CDR3 protein: CASSQVGTGEFRGYTF. CDR3 bases: TGCGCCAGCAGCCAGGTTGGGACAGGGGAATTCCGTGGCTACACCTTC.